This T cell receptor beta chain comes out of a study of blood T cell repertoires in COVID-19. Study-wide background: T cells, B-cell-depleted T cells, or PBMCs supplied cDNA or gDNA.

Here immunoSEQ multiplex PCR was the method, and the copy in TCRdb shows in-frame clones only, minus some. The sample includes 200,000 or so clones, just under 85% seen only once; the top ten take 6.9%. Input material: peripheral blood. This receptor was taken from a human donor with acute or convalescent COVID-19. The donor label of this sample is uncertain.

CDR3 coding DNA: TGTGCCAGCCGAGCGGGAGATGTGGGTGAGCAGTTCTTC. It encodes CASRAGDVGEQFF. The rearrangement links TRBV2 to TRBJ2-1; TRBD2 agrees at 8 bases. The germline V gene has CDR1 SNHLY and CDR2 FYNNEI. CDR3 length equals 13 residues. With V trimmed by 8 bases and J by 9 bases, 9 bases remained unmatched.